This TCR beta chain emerged from a study of T cells after yellow fever vaccination. Study summary: Where fractions had low cell numbers, libraries were prepared from them with the SMART-Seq v4 Ultra Low Input RNA kit.

In TCRdb, the 5' RACE reads were re-called with MiXCR into one record per CDR3 protein. The sample lists about 4,500 distinct CDR3 sequences, roughly 8.3% seen once, with around 70% in the top ten. V shed 8 bases and J 0 bases; nucleotides not matched to a gene: 14. Germline assignment: CDR1 LNHDA and CDR2 SQIVND (reference sequence). This CDR3 comprises 18 residues. This clonotype was seen ten or more times. Sequenced here: PBMCs, either bulk or a sorted T-cell subset (CD4+, CD8+, memory, or dextramer-sorted; not recorded which), sampled around 45 days after the first yellow fever vaccination. This chain joins TRBV19 and TRBJ2-1; 9 nucleotides match TRBD2. The TCR sequence derives from a man in his late teens or twenties who received the YFV17D yellow fever vaccine. This CDR3 reads CASLDLAGDYSSYNEQFF. The CDR3 bases are TGTGCCAGTTTGGACTTAGCGGGGGATTACAGCTCCTACAATGAGCAGTTCTTC.